Given below is one TCR beta chain in context. What antigen it recognizes has not been identified. The record has no base qualities; no much larger clone is one base away. Using the deep immunoSEQ assay, TCR CDR3 regions were amplified from genomic DNA by multiplex PCR. Extracted genomic DNA from each cell subset was spread evenly across all wells of several immunoSEQ 96-well plates, with each plate serving as a replicate. For sorted subsets, each replicate PCR was loaded with roughly 190 ng genomic DNA, equivalent to 30,000 to 35,000 T cell genomes. Purified libraries were measured with a Qubit 3.0 fluorometer, size-checked on a Bioanalyzer 2100, and measured again with the KAPA Library Quantification kit. A separate single-read 150-cycle Illumina NextSeq 550 flow cell was used to sequence each immunoSEQ 96-well plate. The original pipeline was this. The immunoSEQ output contained only junctional sequences without quality scores, so filtering could not match that applied to full-length reads. To assign V/J genes and CDR3, sequences were annotated using PyIR, a Python wrapper for IgBLAST v1.9, with IMGT germline references. Reads were removed for weak V/J assignments (E-value above 1e-6), missing CDR3, stop codons, out-of-frame junctions, or ambiguous translated residues. V3J clonotypes were defined as sequences sharing an identical inferred V gene, J gene, and CDR3 amino acid sequence. To compute the percentage overlap between repertoires, the number of shared unique clonotypes was divided by the size of the smaller repertoire. RTK rarefaction, the Chao1 estimator, and Recon v2.1 estimates of unobserved clonotypes were used to assess repertoire richness. OLGA was used to compute generation probabilities for all TCRbeta clonotypes that the gDNA method yielded from a handful of donors. TCRdb stores this immuneACCESS table with in-frame sequences only. Part of the clones is absent; in the studies checked, under half of the shortfall reflects unresolved V genes, and no reason is known for the rest. The D gene and trimming were derived from the DNA, and the V and J assignments and clone size from that table. Counted in this sample were about 2.5 million clones; under 95% of them appeared once. Clones ranked in the top ten supply approximately 0.41% of the sample.

This entry is derived from a study of shared clonotypes between healthy human individuals (dated by TCRdb to about 2020). With respect to the entire study: A couple of women and three men aged 18 to 49 years were included in the cohort. Per donor, three plates each were used for CD4 naive and CD4 memory, two for CD8 naive, and one for CD8 memory. Blood TCR repertoires of a handful of healthy adults were deeply sequenced to estimate repertoire size and the extent of clonotype sharing between individuals. Different laboratories and diverse techniques were used to prepare libraries and sequence TCR repertoires, to increase sequencing depth and limit assay-specific biases. Between about 0.9 and 8.9 billion PBMCs per donor were obtained by leukapheresis.

Study-wide conclusions, independent of this receptor: About 5% of naive CD4, 3.5% of naive CD8, about 2.5% of memory CD4, and over 0.35% of memory CD8 clonotypes were shared across a few donors. Compared with non-shared clonotypes, clonotypes shared by all four sorted-subset donors had higher generation probabilities. Naive subsets generally had larger estimated clonotype richness than memory subsets did. Pairwise subsampling indicated that sequencing depth was expected to affect the degree of clonotype sharing among donors. Rarefaction of sorted-subset datasets indicated incomplete sequencing despite the large sequencing depth. The genetic and exposure-history diversity represented was limited by the small number of donors. Sampling was restricted to blood, and TCR repertoires in tissues likely differ from the TCR repertoires found in blood.

The CDR3, from cysteine to phenylalanine, totals 15 residues. Just CDR3 DNA is preserved here, 45 bases in frame from base 1. The CDR1 and CDR2 encoded by the germline V gene are SGHTA and FQGNSA. A distance of 18 bases separates the germline ends of V and J, which lose 6 bases and 4 bases respectively. The donors were healthy, HIV-negative adults with no recently reported acute infections or vaccinations. Only Caucasian adults living in Nashville, Tennessee, USA were represented among the donors. CD4+ T cells were enriched by magnetic negative selection; naive cells were then positively selected on CD45RA, and the negative fraction formed the memory subset. Blood was collected by leukapheresis, and PBMCs were isolated by Ficoll-Histopaque density gradient centrifugation and then cryopreserved in liquid nitrogen vapor phase. Purity and quantity of every magnetically sorted T cell population were checked by analytical flow cytometry. Each sorted fraction had its genomic DNA isolated and then quantified by UV absorbance on a Nanodrop 2000c.

This clonotype was obtained from a man between 18 and 35 years old in good health. Some clones in this sample may be carry-over from other donors' samples. The chain employs TRBV7-2 and TRBJ2-5; the D gene identity is not certain. The sequenced sample was naive CD4+ T cells from PBMCs. The cell subset or site tag for this specimen amounts to: CD45RA+ positively selected. At the DNA level, the sequence is TGTGCCAGCAGTGACCAGCAATGGGTCGGAGAGACCCAGTACTTC. Translated, it gives CASSDQQWVGETQYF.